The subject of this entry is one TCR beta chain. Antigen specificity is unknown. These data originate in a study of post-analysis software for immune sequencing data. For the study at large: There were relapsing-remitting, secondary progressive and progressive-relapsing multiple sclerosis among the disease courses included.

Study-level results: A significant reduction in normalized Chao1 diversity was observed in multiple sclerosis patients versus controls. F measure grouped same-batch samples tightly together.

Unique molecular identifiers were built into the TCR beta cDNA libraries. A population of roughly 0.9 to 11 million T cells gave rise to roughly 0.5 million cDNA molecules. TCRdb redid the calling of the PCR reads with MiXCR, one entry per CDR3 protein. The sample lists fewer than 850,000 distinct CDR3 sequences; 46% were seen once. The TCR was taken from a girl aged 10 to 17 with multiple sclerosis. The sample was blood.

The CDR3 spells CSVEKGQETQYF. Here the CDR3 DNA reads TGCAGCGTGGAGAAGGGGCAAGAGACCCAGTACTTC. The chain carries TRBV29-1 and TRBJ2-5; D may be TRBD1 (5 bases). The CDR3 is 12 amino acids. CDR1 SQVTM and CDR2 ANQGSEA come from the germline V gene. Trimming removed 6 bases from V and 2 bases from J, with 10 bases in between.